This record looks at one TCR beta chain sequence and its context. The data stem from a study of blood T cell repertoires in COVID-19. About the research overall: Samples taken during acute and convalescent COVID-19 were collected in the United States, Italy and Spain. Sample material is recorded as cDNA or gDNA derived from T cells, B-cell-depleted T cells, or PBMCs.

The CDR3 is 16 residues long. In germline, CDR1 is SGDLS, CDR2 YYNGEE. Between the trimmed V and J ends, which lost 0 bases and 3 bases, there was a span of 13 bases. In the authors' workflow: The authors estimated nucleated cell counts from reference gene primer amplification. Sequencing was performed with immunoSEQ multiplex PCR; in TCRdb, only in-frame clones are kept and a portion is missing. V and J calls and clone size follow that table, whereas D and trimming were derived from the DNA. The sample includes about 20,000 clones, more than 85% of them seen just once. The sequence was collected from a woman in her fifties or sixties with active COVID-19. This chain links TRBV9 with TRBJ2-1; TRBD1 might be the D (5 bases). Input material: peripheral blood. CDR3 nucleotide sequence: TGTGCCAGCAGCGTAGACCTGCAGGGCGTCTACAATGAGCAGTTCTTC. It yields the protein CASSVDLQGVYNEQFF.